This T cell receptor (beta chain) was recovered during a study of sequential checkpoint blockade in melanoma. Sequencing was performed with immunoSEQ multiplex PCR; in TCRdb, only in-frame clones are kept and a portion is missing. Of some 4,000 clones detected, around half appear once; the ten largest clones hold about 43%. The treatment: randomized to nivolumab then ipilimumab (arm A) or the reverse (arm B). From thawed PBMCs, live CD3+CD8+ cells negative for CD19 and CD56 were sorted. This clone is classed as medium-sized. Other nucleotide sequences in the sample specify the same CDR3. The sequenced sample was CD8+ T cells sorted from blood (inferred from file names), obtained from a patient given nivolumab and ipilimumab in sequence. The source of this sequence is a human donor with melanoma.

CDR3 protein: CASSQVPGYHYEQYF. DNA for the CDR3: TGCGCCAGCAGCCAAGTCCCGGGATATCACTACGAGCAGTACTTC. The chain joins TRBV4-1 to TRBJ2-7, with D possibly TRBD2 on 5 matching bases. V dropped 1 base and J dropped 3 bases, with 13 bases sitting between them. Germline V gene data show CDR1 as MGHRA and CDR2 as YSYEKL. This CDR3 is 15 amino acids long.